A single T cell receptor beta chain is shown here with its context. This clone was seen a few times. Its antigen target is currently unknown. No per-base quality is available; no much larger clone lies one base away. This entry comes from a study of cytomegalovirus exposure and HLA in healthy donors (dated by TCRdb to the late 2010s). Background for the entire study: In an earlier analysis of several hundred of the donors, around 290 Gb of sequence data and just under 120 million unique TCR beta sequences from some 170 million T cells were reported. The study was designed to test whether signatures of past pathogen exposure could be identified by cataloging public T cell receptors. An early release that covered roughly 600 HLA-typed donors contained approximately 300 gigabases of sequencing data and 75 million to 100 million unique TCR sequences. To predict cytomegalovirus infection status, the study brought together high-throughput TCR immunosequencing, statistical association of individual TCRs with disease status, and machine learning. Donor age, sex, ethnicity and CMV serostatus were compiled together with the repertoire data. Typing coverage differed by locus: A, B, C, DRB1 and DQB1 were typed in about 620-630 donors, DQA1 in around 500, DPA1 in some 570, and DPB1 in 472. On average, about 240,000 unique TCR beta nucleotide sequences were sequenced per donor among a few hundred genotyped donors of the cohort, with roughly 18% of those sequences being non-productive. A later genetic analysis took genome-wide SNP genotypes for about 55% of the 666 donors and used that subset as a discovery cohort. Besides the first cohort of under 700 subjects, a separate validation cohort made up of 120 different subjects was used. Class I and class II HLA loci were covered by the typing at four-digit resolution. Every repertoire in the discovery cohort had been generated on one and the same sequencing platform. To decide whether each TCR beta V gene segment behaved as functional or pseudogenic, an earlier analysis of some 600 of the donors relied on high-throughput TCR beta sequencing. Because of strong linkage in the cohort, roughly five DR-DQ haplotypes were treated as single units for association and clustering. Using immunosequencing, the study profiled T cell repertoires from fewer than 700 subjects and related those repertoires to cytomegalovirus serostatus. Of the 398 genotyped donors, around 81% fell in the genetic ancestry cluster associated with self-reported Caucasian donors. A later analysis re-analyzed previously published TCR beta repertoires from roughly 630 donors and added high-resolution HLA genotyping to study TCR occurrence patterns. Rather than using new phenotypic data, the later analysis identified candidate immune exposures from TCR beta sequences and from how often those sequences occurred across donors. General findings and caveats noted by the study authors: Because the 87-base-pair reads could not distinguish some IMGT-functional V segments, including TRBV6-2 and TRBV6-3, those segments were excluded. A later analysis found that HLA-associated TCR beta chains were more clonally expanded and had lower generation probabilities than equally common non-associated chains. In vitro tests confirmed that a few of the cytomegalovirus-associated TCR beta chains recognize cytomegalovirus antigens. The authors suggested that the approach could potentially be extended to other disease states and immunological phenotypes. The classifier was reported to diagnose cytomegalovirus status with high specificity and sensitivity in both the original cohort and the validation cohort. Specific HLA alleles were associated with 15,000 to 20,000 TCR beta sequences at a false discovery rate of 0.05 in a later analysis. In a later analysis, TCR association rates were found to vary across HLA loci, with the most associated TCRs seen for DRB1 alleles and the fewest for HLA-C alleles. Linkage disequilibrium might explain the correlated functional status among segregating V segments, but an unknown experimental factor could not be ruled out. An association between a missense DCLRE1C variant and V-gene and J-gene trimming of TCR beta chains was found in a later genetic analysis and replicated in an independent cohort. Across donors, most TCR sequences were observed very rarely, whereas some public TCRs were present in many individuals. When HLA alleles, especially DR and DQ, strongly co-occurred, attributing TCR associations to individual alleles was difficult. Presence/absence analyses assumed roughly uniform sequencing depth across donors, an assumption that may not hold. The study gave a list of 150 to 200 TCR beta chains associated with cytomegalovirus. Because some donors lacked HLA typing at each locus, the association tests relied only on the typed subset. According to a later genetic analysis, donors in an Asian-associated ancestry cluster had fewer N-insertions in productive TCRs than the roughly 660-donor mean. Because counts were too low, roughly 16 rarely observed V segments, including chromosome 9 orphons, were left out of the earlier analysis of about 620 of the donors. A further reported finding was that TCR beta sequences accurately predicted the HLA-A and HLA-B alleles for most subjects in the first cohort. According to a later analysis, most CMV-associated TCR beta chains appeared to be HLA-restricted, and the HLA associations seemed to be driven largely by CMV exposure. The sequencing pipeline was judged likely to have produced a cluster of highly shared sequence variants as a technical artifact. A later analysis reported that several top co-occurrence clusters appeared linked to parvovirus B19, influenza, CMV and Epstein-Barr virus. Immune exposure information for the cohort was limited to CMV serostatus. In an earlier analysis of several hundred of the donors, most TCR beta V segments were observed in productive rearrangements about 90% or about 30% of the time, broadly matching IMGT annotations. In this cohort, only TCR beta chains were sequenced, and detectable features were limited by the absence of alpha or paired-chain data.

V sheds 0 bases and J sheds 1 base, leaving 9 bases between their ends. The CDR3 measures 15 amino acids from cysteine to phenylalanine. Of the read, only the CDR3 DNA is kept; its 45 bases are in frame from base 1. The germline V gene supplies CDR1 MGHRA and CDR2 YSYEKL. The cohort comprised under 700 healthy bone marrow donors. All cohort members were sampled while nominally healthy, although unrecorded immune exposures were likely present. The donor tested CMV seronegative, placing the donor among the roughly 340 seronegative members of the cohort. A peripheral blood sample was provided by each donor, and peripheral blood mononuclear cells were used for TCR beta sequencing. The Qiagen DNeasy Blood Extraction Kit was used to extract genomic DNA from the blood cell samples. Libraries were made using the immunoSEQ multiplex PCR assay. The multiplex PCR relied on a mix of 60 forward primers for TCR Vbeta segments and 13 reverse primers for TCR Jbeta segments. A multiplex PCR assay on genomic DNA amplified the CDR3 region of rearranged TCR beta genes. The amplified TCR beta libraries were sequenced on the Illumina HiSeq System as 87-base-pair reads. Per the original workflow: A later analysis counted approximately 76 million unique TCR beta chains across the 550 to 800 repertoires, and 9.5 million to 11 million of these chains were shared by at least two donors. Raw reads were error-corrected and collapsed into unique sequences with a nearest-neighbor algorithm that merged closely related sequences to remove PCR and sequencing errors. V, D and J gene segments were assigned by aligning CDR3 sequences to IMGT reference sequences. For a sequence to be retained, at least a six-nucleotide match to both a V gene segment and a J gene segment was required. Rearrangements were called productive when the CDR3 lacked stop codons and stayed in frame with V and J; all others were non-productive. Following IMGT convention, CDR3 was defined as the stretch from the second conserved V-encoded cysteine up to the conserved J-encoded phenylalanine. The earlier analysis of 587 of the donors excluded sequences that lacked an unambiguous match to a single V gene segment. In an earlier analysis of 587 of the donors, a V segment was called functional when productive rearrangements were above 56.7%, and segregating when the standard deviation between donors exceeded 5%. To diagnose cytomegalovirus status from the catalog of TCR beta chain sequences, a statistical classification framework was built. V and J gene assignment, in a later analysis, came from comparing TCR nucleotide sequences with IMGT/GENE-DB human TR gene sequences. In a later analysis, CDR3 sequences and most-parsimonious VDJ recombination scenarios were assigned using the TCRdist pipeline. In a later analysis, every TCR beta chain was defined by the combination of its CDR3 amino acid sequence and its V-gene family, and reads without a unique V-gene family were dropped. A later analysis removed several hundred highly shared, low-generation-probability nucleotide sequences to deal with suspected cross-contamination and a sequencing artifact. In a later analysis, a clonal expansion index for each public chain was calculated from normalized within-repertoire ranks of inferred template counts. In a later analysis, generation probabilities were computed using a VDJ recombination model fitted to out-of-frame rearrangements, and the results were checked against IGoR. In a later analysis, TCR-TCR, TCR-HLA and TCR-CMV co-occurrence was scored with hypergeometric tests, and a repertoire-size bias correction was applied to TCR pairs. To estimate false discovery rates, a later analysis permuted the HLA or CMV assignments 20 times. In a later analysis, co-occurring TCRs were grouped using DBSCAN, and TCRdist sequence similarity was added for clustering within HLA-allele-positive subsets. Co-occurrence clustering excluded repertoires with fewer than 30,000 or more than 120,000 public chains, plus five with anomalous nucleotide sharing. TCRdb took over this immuneACCESS table, retaining in-frame rearrangements with V and J assigned. Such tables are incomplete; in checked studies, under half of the missing clones stem from an unresolved V gene, and the remainder is unexplained. From that table come the V and J calls and clone size; the DNA was used to work out D and trimming. Within this sample are 100,000 to 150,000 clones, with approximately 82% of them counted one time only. The ten largest clones take up 2% to 3% of the sample.

The sequence was collected from a middle-aged man in good health and CMV-seronegative. The specimen was PBMCs. This chain is built from TRBV4-1 and TRBJ1-1; possibly the D gene is TRBD1, per 6 matching bases. The bases read TGCGCCAGCAGCCAAGAACCACAGGGGAACACTGAAGCTTTCTTT. Translated, this gives CASSQEPQGNTEAFF.